This T cell receptor (beta chain) was sequenced during a study of post-analysis software for immune sequencing data. As for the study in general: Some patients lacked subtype; others had relapsing-remitting, secondary progressive or progressive-relapsing disease.

V lost 1 base and J lost 3, with 9 bases in between. The CDR3 is 14 residues long. CDR1 and CDR2 from the germline V gene are MNHNY and SVGAGI (reference sequence). The authors incorporated unique molecular identifiers into the TCR beta cDNA libraries. TCRdb reprocessed the PCR reads with MiXCR, giving one entry per CDR3 protein. This sample yields almost 700,000 distinct CDR3 sequences, of which about 60% are seen a single time; approximately 10% belongs to the top ten. With regard to this clonotype: Its antigen is as yet unknown.

Findings and caveats of the study: Patients used roughly five TRBV segments, including TRBV5-6, TRBV5-1 and TRBV20-1, more often than controls.

This chain connects TRBV6-6 to TRBJ1-2; D gene ambiguous. The sequencing sample was made of blood. This clonotype originated in a girl aged 2-10 years with multiple sclerosis. The CDR3 DNA sequence: TGTGCCAGCAGTTACTACACATTGCACTATGGCTACACCTTC. It yields the protein CASSYYTLHYGYTF.